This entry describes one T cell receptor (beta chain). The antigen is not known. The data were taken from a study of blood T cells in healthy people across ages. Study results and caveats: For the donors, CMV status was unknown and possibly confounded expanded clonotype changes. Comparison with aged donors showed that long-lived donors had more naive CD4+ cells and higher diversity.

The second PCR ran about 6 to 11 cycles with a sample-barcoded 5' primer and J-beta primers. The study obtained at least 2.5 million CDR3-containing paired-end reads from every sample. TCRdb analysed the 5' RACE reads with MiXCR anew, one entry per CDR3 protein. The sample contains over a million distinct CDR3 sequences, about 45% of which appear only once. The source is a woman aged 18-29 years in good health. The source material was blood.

CDR3 bases: TGTGCCAGCAGACCGACAGGGGCGAACCACGAGCAGTACTTC. It is translated as CASRPTGANHEQYF. The rearrangement joins TRBV5-6 to TRBJ2-7, with TRBD1 matching over 8 bases. The CDR3 extends over 14 amino acids. CDR1 is SGHDT and CDR2 is YYEEEE in the germline V gene. Trimming took 5 bases from V and 5 from J; bases not matched to a gene: 9.